This T cell receptor (beta chain) was sequenced for a study of cytomegalovirus exposure and HLA in healthy donors. CDR1 is SGHTA, CDR2 FQGNSA, per germline. This CDR3 is built from 14 residues. V lost 4 bases, J lost 7 bases, and 3 bases stayed unmatched. The PCR employed 60 Vbeta primers together with 13 Jbeta primers. The repertoire was sequenced with immunoSEQ multiplex PCR; TCRdb's copy has only in-frame clones and lacks some. The sample has about 180,000 clones, under 80% seen once. The TCR sequence derives from a human donor in good health. The genes are TRBV7-2 and TRBJ1-6; 8 nucleotides agree with TRBD1. The material sequenced was PBMCs. The CDR3 reads CASSWGQDNSPLHF. The CDR3 DNA sequence: TGTGCCAGCAGCTGGGGACAGGACAATTCACCCCTCCACTTT.